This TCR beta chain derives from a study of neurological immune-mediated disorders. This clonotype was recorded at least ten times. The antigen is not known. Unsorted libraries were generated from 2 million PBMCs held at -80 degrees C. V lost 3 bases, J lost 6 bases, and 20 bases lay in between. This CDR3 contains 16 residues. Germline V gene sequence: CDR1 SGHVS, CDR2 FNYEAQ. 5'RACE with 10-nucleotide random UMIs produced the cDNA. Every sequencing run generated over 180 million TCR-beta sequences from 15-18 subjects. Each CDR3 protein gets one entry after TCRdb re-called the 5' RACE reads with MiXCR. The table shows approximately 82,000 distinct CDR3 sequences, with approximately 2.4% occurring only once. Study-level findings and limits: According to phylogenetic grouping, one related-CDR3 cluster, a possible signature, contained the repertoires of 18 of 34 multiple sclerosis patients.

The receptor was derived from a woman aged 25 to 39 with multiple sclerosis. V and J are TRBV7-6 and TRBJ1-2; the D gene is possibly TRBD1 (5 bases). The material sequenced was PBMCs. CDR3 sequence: CASSFLDRGGPDGYTF. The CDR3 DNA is TGTGCCAGCAGCTTCCTAGACAGAGGAGGCCCAGATGGCTACACCTTC.